This T cell receptor (beta chain) appears in the sequencing data of a study of beta chain features in type 1 diabetes. Study outcomes and limitations: Compared with healthy donors, patients appeared to share more similar naive, central memory and regulatory TCRB repertoires.

Details on this clone: Its antigen is currently unknown.

Isolated RNA was reverse transcribed in full, so expressed TCRB transcripts were sequenced. Sequencing was performed with immunoSEQ multiplex PCR; in TCRdb, only in-frame clones are kept and a portion is missing. Altogether around 44,000 clones are present, approximately 56% being singletons, with the ten largest covering around 2.1%. V lost 6 bases and J lost 1; bases outside the gene matches: 2. Germline V CDR1 and CDR2: SQVTM, ANQGSEA. The CDR3 is 13 residues long. This chain uses TRBV29-1 with TRBJ2-1; 8 bases map to TRBD2. Specimen: Tregs from blood. This TCR was recovered from a woman in her late teens or twenties in good health. The CDR3 sequence: CSVLAVSYNEQFF. CDR3 sequence (DNA): TGCAGCGTACTAGCGGTGTCCTACAATGAGCAGTTCTTC.